These 10 T cell receptor beta chains originate from one sample sequenced in a study of T cell responses to AZD1222 COVID-19 vaccine. TCRdb's copy holds only in-frame clones and misses some; the assay was immunoSEQ multiplex PCR. There are roughly 140,000 clones in the sample; approximately 90% occur only once, and around 3.4% lies in the top ten. This specimen consisted of peripheral blood, obtained on day 0 of MenACWY control vaccination. Receptors originate from an adult in good health.

DNA of the CDR3: TGTGCCAGCTCTGAGTTGGTAGCGGGCCAAGAGACCCAGTACTTC. Translation: CASSELVAGQETQYF. The chain employs TRBV7-2 and TRBJ2-5; 7 positions match TRBD2. Germline lookup yields CDR1 SGHTA and CDR2 FQGNSA. Trimming took 8 bases from V and 1 from J; bases not matched to a gene: 10. The CDR3 consists of 15 residues.

The V and J genes are TRBV10-3 and TRBJ2-3; no firm D call. The V gene's germline CDR1 is ENHRY and CDR2 SYGVKD. The germline V and J ends were trimmed by 4 bases and 0 bases, with 5 bases remaining between them. The CDR3 covers 13 residues. The CDR3 coding sequence is TGTGCCATCAGTGGGCTGAGCACAGATACGCAGTATTTT. This gives the protein CAISGLSTDTQYF.

The V gene is TRBV27, the J gene TRBJ2-5; 7 bases align to TRBD2. Trimming cost V 4 bases and J 4 bases; bases outside gene matches: 12. Germline V gene sequence: CDR1 MNHEY, CDR2 SMNVEV (reference sequence). The CDR3 contains 16 residues. The CDR3 is CASSSPSGRSGETQYF. The DNA of the CDR3 is TGTGCCAGCAGTTCCCCTAGCGGCCGTAGTGGAGAGACCCAGTACTTC.

The chain uses TRBV11-2 and TRBJ2-7, with D perhaps assigned TRBD1 or TRBD2 (6 bases each). This CDR3 region has 17 residues. The germline V gene has CDR1 SGHAT and CDR2 FQNNGV. The V and J ends lost 3 bases and 2 bases respectively, with 20 bases between them. The DNA of the CDR3 is TGTGCCAGCAGCTTCGGGGGCACCTGGGGCCAGGCCTACGAGCAGTACTTC. It codes for CASSFGGTWGQAYEQYF.

The chain recombines TRBV5-4 with TRBJ2-7; no clear D gene. CDR1 is SGHNT and CDR2 is YYREEE in the germline V gene (reference sequence). Trimming pared 1 base from V and 5 bases from J, leaving 10 bases between. The CDR3 has 13 residues. This CDR3 is CASSLRQTHEQYF. The CDR3 DNA reads as TGTGCCAGCAGCTTGCGGCAGACCCACGAGCAGTACTTC.

The V and J genes are TRBV11-3 and TRBJ2-3; maybe TRBD1 (5 bases). Trimming removed 3 bases from V and 2 bases from J, with 15 bases in between. The CDR3 has 16 amino acids. The germline V gene has CDR1 SGHNT and CDR2 YENEEA. This chain's CDR3 is CASSFDGAGLTDTQYF. The CDR3 coding sequence is TGTGCCAGCAGCTTCGATGGGGCAGGCCTCACAGATACGCAGTATTTT.

The rearrangement links TRBV29-1 to TRBJ1-1, with TRBD1 identical over 8 bases. The CDR3 length is 17 residues. The germline V gene has CDR1 SQVTM and CDR2 ANQGSEA. Trimming removed 3 bases from V and 1 base from J; junction bases left unmatched: 13. In nucleotides, the CDR3 is TGCAGCGTTGAGCTGCGGACAGGGCTTTATTCGAACACTGAAGCTTTCTTT. Protein sequence: CSVELRTGLYSNTEAFF.

This clone was seen just once. The chain combines TRBV11-1 with TRBJ1-1; 10 bases match TRBD1. The CDR3 sequence is 14 residues long. After removal of 5 bases from V and 6 bases from J, the junction contained 6 bases not matched to a gene. Germline-derived CDR1 and CDR2 are SGHAT and FQDESV (reference sequence). CDR3 region: CASSPGQGKPEAFF. The CDR3 region has the DNA TGTGCCAGCAGCCCGGGACAGGGGAAGCCTGAAGCTTTCTTT.

The rearrangement links TRBV28 to TRBJ2-7; D ambiguous. The length of the CDR3 is 12 residues. Trimming cost V 6 bases and J 7 bases, with 13 bases left between them. CDR1 and CDR2 (germline): MDHEN, SYDVKM. CDR3: CASSYLRREQYF. CDR3 DNA sequence: TGTGCCAGCAGCTATCTCAGGCGGGAGCAGTACTTC.

This clone has a handful of counts. V usage is TRBV11-1 and J usage is TRBJ1-6; maybe TRBD1 (6 bases). Germline values: CDR1 SGHAT, CDR2 FQDESV (reference sequence). Trimming took 2 bases from V and 10 from J, leaving 15 bases between them. The CDR3 runs 15 residues. CDR3 DNA sequence: TGTGCCAGCAGCTTATCGTCGGGGGGGGGCTCACCCCTCCACTTT. This codes for CASSLSSGGGSPLHF.